These 14 T cell receptor beta chains share one sample of origin, sequenced in a study of spatial heterogeneity in lung cancer. Study-level findings and limits: Within tumors, counts of expanded alpha and beta TCRs tracked tumor mutation counts.

TCRdb reanalysed the 5' RACE reads using MiXCR and keeps one entry per CDR3 protein. The sample consists of about 5,000 distinct CDR3 sequences, under 20% of them appearing once. The time point was: sample taken at primary tumor resection. Their antigen targets remain unknown. Sequencing used lung tumor tissue, obtained at surgery. These receptors were collected from a male donor with early-stage non-small cell lung cancer.

Many counts were recorded for this clonotype. This chain links TRBV30 with TRBJ1-5; the D is unclear. The germline CDR1 and CDR2 sequences are GTSNPN and SVGIG (reference sequence). V was shortened by 1 base and J by 4 bases, with 8 bases between the two germline ends. The CDR3 runs 13 residues. The CDR3: CAWSGGGNQPQHF. As DNA, the CDR3 is TGTGCCTGGAGTGGAGGAGGTAATCAGCCCCAGCATTTT.

This clonotype showed up many times. The CDR3 reads CASTLTGGRGNQPQHF. The CDR3 region has the DNA TGTGCCAGCACTCTGACAGGCGGTCGAGGAAATCAGCCCCAGCATTTT. The rearrangement joins TRBV12-3 or TRBV12-4 to TRBJ1-5; weak D call: TRBD1 (6 bases). This CDR3 comprises 16 residues. Deletions cut 7 bases from V and 4 bases from J, with 20 bases between.

This sequence joins TRBV9 and TRBJ2-5; perhaps TRBD1 as D (6 bases). This CDR3 has 13 amino acids. In germline, CDR1 is SGDLS, CDR2 YYNGEE. V was pared by 0 bases and J by 4 bases, with 7 bases between. The CDR3 protein is CASSVETGETQYF. In nucleotides, the CDR3 is TGTGCCAGCAGCGTAGAGACAGGAGAGACCCAGTACTTC.

The chain recombines TRBV20-1 with TRBJ2-5; TRBD2 matches at 7 bases. The germline CDR1 and CDR2 sequences are DFQATT and SNEGSKA (reference sequence). CDR3 length: 13 amino acids. Trimming removed 6 bases from V and 2 bases from J; junction bases left unmatched: 6. The CDR3 spells CSAIRTSQETQYF. Here the CDR3 DNA reads TGCAGTGCGATTAGGACTAGTCAAGAGACCCAGTACTTC.

This clonotype was detected many times. This rearrangement joins TRBV28 to TRBJ1-5, with no clear D. This CDR3 contains 12 residues. Trimming left V 8 bases short and J 5 bases short, with 10 bases between. From germline, CDR1 is MDHEN and CDR2 SYDVKM. The CDR3 region is CASQKADQPQHF. CDR3 nucleotide sequence: TGTGCCAGCCAGAAGGCCGATCAGCCCCAGCATTTT.

Judged by abundance, this clonotype is medium-sized (0.01 to 0.1%). DNA of the CDR3: TGCAGCGTTGGGGTCCTGGGCTACGAGCAGTACTTC. Amino acid sequence: CSVGVLGYEQYF. The rearrangement links TRBV29-1 to TRBJ2-7; D uncertain. Germline assignment: CDR1 SQVTM and CDR2 ANQGSEA. CDR3 length: 12 amino acids. Trimming cost V 4 bases and J 3 bases, with 10 bases left between them.

This clonotype has ten or more counts. The V gene is TRBV18, the J gene TRBJ2-3; a weak D match, TRBD1 (6 bases). Trimming took off 6 bases at V and 4 bases at J, with 17 bases between the two ends. This CDR3 region has 15 residues. From germline, CDR1 is KGHSH and CDR2 LQKENI. The CDR3 DNA is TGTGCCAGCTCTTCACAGGGCTCGTGGGCAGATACGCAGTATTTT. The encoded protein is CASSSQGSWADTQYF.

This clonotype was seen ten or more times. The V and J genes are TRBV28 and TRBJ1-2; a possible D gene is TRBD1 (6 bases). Per germline, CDR1 MDHEN and CDR2 SYDVKM. The CDR3 extends over 14 amino acids. Trimming removed 4 bases from V and 0 bases from J, with 9 bases in between. CDR3 protein: CASSSRTANYGYTF. CDR3 nucleotide sequence: TGTGCCAGCAGTTCCCGGACAGCTAACTATGGCTACACCTTC.

In this sample, this clonotype is medium-sized. The V and J genes are TRBV7-9 and TRBJ2-2, with D possibly being TRBD2 (5 bases). Between the trimmed V and J ends, which lost 5 bases and 0 bases, there was a span of 13 bases. Germline V lookup: CDR1 SEHNR, CDR2 FQNEAQ (reference sequence). The CDR3 extends over 16 amino acids. The CDR3: CASSAGLGSNTGELFF. As DNA, the CDR3 is TGTGCCAGCAGCGCCGGACTGGGTTCGAACACCGGGGAGCTGTTTTTT.

The genes are TRBV10-2 and TRBJ2-3; TRBD1 matches 9 bases. With V trimmed by 7 bases and J by 3 bases, 5 bases remained unmatched. This CDR3 contains 14 residues. In germline, CDR1 is WSHSY, CDR2 SAAADI. For the CDR3, the DNA is TGCGCCAGCACCAGGACAGGGGCGACAGATACGCAGTATTTT. Protein sequence: CASTRTGATDTQYF.

This clonotype was seen more than once but under ten times. J is TRBJ2-7 and V is TRBV6-5, with a weak D call TRBD1 (5 bases). The CDR3 spans 12 residues. The V end lost 5 bases, the J end lost 7 bases, and 12 bases lay between the germline ends. Germline CDR1 reads MNHEY; CDR2 reads SVGAGI. For the CDR3, the DNA is TGTGCCAGCAGTCCTCCAGGGTGGGAGCAGTACTTC. Translating it yields CASSPPGWEQYF.

This clonotype is deemed medium-sized. The chain combines TRBV2 with TRBJ2-1, with 9 bases identical to TRBD1. There are 12 residues in the CDR3. V gave up 6 bases and J gave up 8 bases; unmatched junction bases: 2. Per germline, CDR1 SNHLY and CDR2 FYNNEI. Written as DNA, the CDR3 is TGTGCCAGCAGCGGGACAGGGCATGAGCAGTTCTTC. Protein: CASSGTGHEQFF. The full variable domain, with the rest looked up from reference TRBV2 and TRBJ2-1, is EPEVTQTPSHQVTQMGQEVILRCVPISNHLYFYWYRQILGQKVEFLVSFYNNEISEKSEIFDDQFSVERPDGSNFTLKIRSTKLEDSAMYFCASSGTGHEQFFGPGTRLTVL.

The chain uses TRBV4-2 and TRBJ2-1; possible D gene TRBD2, 5 bases. The CDR3 has 16 residues. The V end was cut by 0 bases, the J end by 4 bases, with 13 bases between. The germline V gene has CDR1 LGHNA and CDR2 YNFKEQ. The DNA of the CDR3 is TGTGCCAGCAGCCAAGATAGAGGACTCTTTTACAATGAGCAGTTCTTC. Encoded protein: CASSQDRGLFYNEQFF.

This clonotype was detected ten times or more. This chain's CDR3 is CASSGQGRNTEAFF. The DNA of the CDR3 is TGTGCCAGCAGTGGGCAGGGGAGGAACACTGAAGCTTTCTTT. The chain recombines TRBV2 with TRBJ1-1; tentative D call: TRBD1 (6 bases). From germline, CDR1 is SNHLY and CDR2 FYNNEI. The CDR3 has 14 residues. Trimming left V 4 bases short and J 1 base short, with 10 bases between.